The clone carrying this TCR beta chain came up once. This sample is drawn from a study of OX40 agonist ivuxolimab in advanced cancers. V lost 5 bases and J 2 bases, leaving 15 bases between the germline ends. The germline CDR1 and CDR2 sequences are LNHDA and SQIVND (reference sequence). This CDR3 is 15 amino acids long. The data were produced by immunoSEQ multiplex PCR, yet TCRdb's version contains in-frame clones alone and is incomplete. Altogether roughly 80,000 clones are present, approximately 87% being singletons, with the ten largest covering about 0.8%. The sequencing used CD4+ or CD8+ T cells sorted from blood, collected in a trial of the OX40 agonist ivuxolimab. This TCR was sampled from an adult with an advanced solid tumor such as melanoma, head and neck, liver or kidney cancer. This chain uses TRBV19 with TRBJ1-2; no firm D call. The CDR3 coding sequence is TGTGCCAGTAGTGTGGCCCCGGACGGCAACTATGGCTACACCTTC. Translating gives CASSVAPDGNYGYTF.